This passage covers 3 T cell receptor beta chains from one sample sequenced in a study of blood T cells in healthy people across ages (dated by TCRdb to the mid-2010s). Receptor amplification or capture employed 5' RACE. Sequencing relied on an Illumina HiSeq 2500. The second PCR ran for roughly 7 to 11 cycles and used a J-beta primer mix along with a sample-barcoded 5' primer. The public reads were run again by TCRdb, first through fastp at Q25 and then through MiXCR, and only productive beta chains were kept. Here each entry gathers all rows of one CDR3 protein and keeps the most common genes and DNA. The sample includes about 1,400,000 distinct CDR3 sequences, with 45% to 70% observed a single time. The ten most abundant clones make up over 5.5% of the sample. The sequencing input was blood. These receptors all come from a man younger than 35 in good health.

This chain joins TRBV27 and TRBJ2-1; perhaps TRBD2 as D (6 bases). In germline, CDR1 is MNHEY, CDR2 SMNVEV (reference sequence). Deletions cut 4 bases from V and 4 bases from J, with 17 bases between. The CDR3 covers 16 residues. The CDR3, as DNA: TGTGCCAGCAGTTCCTCAGCGCGGGGAATGTACAATGAGCAGTTCTTC. It codes for CASSSSARGMYNEQFF.

V and J are TRBV4-1 and TRBJ1-1; tentative D call: TRBD1 (6 bases). CDR1 and CDR2 (germline): MGHRA, YSYEKL. There are 13 residues in the CDR3. The germline V and J ends were trimmed by 1 base and 4 bases, with 7 bases remaining between them. The CDR3 bases are TGCGCCAGCAGCCAAGGGACAGCCACTGAAGCTTTCTTT. Amino acid sequence: CASSQGTATEAFF.

The CDR3 DNA is TGCGCCAGCAGCCAGGACCCCGGGACAGGGTTCCACGAGCAGTACTTC. This codes for CASSQDPGTGFHEQYF. The chain links TRBV4-1 to TRBJ2-5; 9 bases are a match to TRBD1. The J call may be incorrect, as the DNA end agrees better with TRBJ2-7. Germline CDR1 MGHRA, CDR2 YSYEKL. The CDR3 spans 16 residues.